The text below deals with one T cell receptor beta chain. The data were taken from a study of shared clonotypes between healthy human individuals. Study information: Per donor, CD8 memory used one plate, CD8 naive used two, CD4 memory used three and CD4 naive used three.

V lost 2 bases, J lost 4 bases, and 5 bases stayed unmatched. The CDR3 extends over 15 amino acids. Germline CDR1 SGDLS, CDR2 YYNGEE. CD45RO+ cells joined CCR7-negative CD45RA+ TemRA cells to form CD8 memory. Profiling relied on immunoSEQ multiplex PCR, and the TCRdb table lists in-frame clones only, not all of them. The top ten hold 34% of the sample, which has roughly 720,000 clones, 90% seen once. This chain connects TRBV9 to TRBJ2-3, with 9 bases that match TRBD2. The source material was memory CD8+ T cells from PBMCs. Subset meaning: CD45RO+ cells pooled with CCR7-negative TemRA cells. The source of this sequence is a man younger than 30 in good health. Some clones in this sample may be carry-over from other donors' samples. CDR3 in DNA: TGTGCCAGCAGCGTCAATAGCGGGAGAGCAGATACGCAGTATTTT. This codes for CASSVNSGRADTQYF. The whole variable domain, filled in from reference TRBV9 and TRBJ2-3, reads DSGVTQTPKHLITATGQRVTLRCSPRSGDLSVYWYQQSLDQGLQFLIQYYNGEERAKGNILERFSAQQFPDLHSELNLSSLELGDSALYFCASSVNSGRADTQYFGPGTRLTVL.